The 13 T cell receptor beta chains given below trace back to one sample, sequenced in a study of T cell responses to AZD1222 COVID-19 vaccine. Assay: immunoSEQ multiplex PCR; the TCRdb copy retains only in-frame clones and omits some. This sample has more than 70,000 clones; approximately 86% occur once, and the top ten carry more than 5%. The specimen was peripheral blood, collected on day 0 of MenACWY control vaccination. These receptors were taken from an adult in good health.

This rearrangement joins TRBV5-1 to TRBJ1-1, with 7 bases lining up with TRBD1. Germline CDR1 reads SGHRS; CDR2 reads YFSETQ. The CDR3 loop spans 15 amino acids. The V segment lost 2 bases and the J segment 0 bases; nucleotides outside the gene matches: 4. The CDR3 protein is CASSFYGTVNTEAFF. The CDR3 DNA reads as TGCGCCAGCAGCTTTTACGGGACAGTGAACACTGAAGCTTTCTTT.

The J gene is TRBJ2-2, the V gene TRBV30; tentatively, D is TRBD1 (5 bases). CDR3 length: 14 amino acids. Trimming stripped 0 bases from V and 7 bases from J, with 12 bases between. The V gene's germline CDR1 is GTSNPN and CDR2 SVGIG (reference sequence). The CDR3 spells CAWSVARAYGELFF. CDR3 sequence (DNA): TGTGCCTGGAGTGTTGCCAGGGCGTACGGGGAGCTGTTTTTT. Complete variable domain (other parts from reference TRBV30 and TRBJ2-2): SQTIHQWPATLVQPVGSPLSLECTVEGTSNPNLYWYRQAAGRGLQLLFYSVGIGQISSEVPQNLSASRPQDRQFILSSKKLLLSDSGFYLCAWSVARAYGELFFGEGSRLTVL.

The chain has TRBV30 and TRBJ1-6; 8 nucleotides align to TRBD1. Germline trimming cut 8 bases from V and 10 bases from J; bases unmatched to any gene: 10. The CDR3 consists of 13 residues. CDR1 is GTSNPN and CDR2 is SVGIG in the germline V gene (reference sequence). This CDR3 reads CAAGQGTRSPLHF. Here the CDR3 DNA reads TGTGCCGCCGGACAGGGTACTCGGTCACCCCTCCACTTT.

This rearrangement joins TRBV10-3 to TRBJ1-3, with 7 nucleotides matching TRBD1. The junction had 6 bases not matched to a gene; V was cut back by 6 bases and J by 4 bases. This CDR3 has 14 amino acids. Germline V gene data show CDR1 as ENHRY and CDR2 as SYGVKD. The chain's CDR3 is CAISLGTVGNTIYF. The CDR3 DNA sequence: TGTGCCATCAGCCTCGGGACAGTAGGAAACACCATATATTTT.

The V gene is TRBV7-6, the J gene TRBJ1-5; possibly TRBD1 for D (5 bases). The germline gives CDR1 SGHVS, CDR2 FNYEAQ. The CDR3 spans 14 residues. V was shortened by 5 bases and J by 0 bases, with 8 bases between the two germline ends. The CDR3 DNA sequence: TGTGCCAGCAGCCAGGACACTAGCAATCAGCCCCAGCATTTT. It codes for CASSQDTSNQPQHF.

The rearrangement links TRBV7-2 to TRBJ1-5; D is ambiguous. Trimming took 1 base from V and 0 from J, leaving 4 bases between them. Germline CDR1 and CDR2: SGHTA and FQGNSA. CDR3 length equals 14 residues. In nucleotides, the CDR3 is TGTGCCAGCAGCTTAGAGGCTAGCAATCAGCCCCAGCATTTT. It codes for CASSLEASNQPQHF.

The chain uses TRBV9 and TRBJ2-2; possible D gene TRBD2, 6 bases. CDR3 length equals 15 residues. The V end was cut by 2 bases, the J end by 3 bases, with 11 bases between. Germline lookup yields CDR1 SGDLS and CDR2 YYNGEE. In DNA, the CDR3 is TGTGCCAGCAGCGTTCACGGGGACTACACCGGGGAGCTGTTTTTT. Translated: CASSVHGDYTGELFF.

The chain couples TRBV5-1 to TRBJ2-2, with D unresolved. Looked up from germline, CDR1 is SGHRS and CDR2 is YFSETQ. V was clipped by 4 bases and J by 7 bases, with 14 bases between them. CDR3 length: 14 residues. The CDR3 reads CASSQTTKDGELFF. CDR3 nucleotide sequence: TGCGCCAGCAGCCAAACGACCAAGGACGGGGAGCTGTTTTTT.

The chain couples TRBV28 to TRBJ1-5, with TRBD1 matching 9 bases. Germline V gives CDR1 MDHEN, CDR2 SYDVKM. V was clipped by 3 bases and J by 4 bases; unmatched bases: 1. The CDR3 is made up of 14 amino acids. CDR3 region: CASSFGTGNQPQHF. CDR3 DNA sequence: TGTGCCAGCAGTTTCGGGACAGGGAATCAGCCCCAGCATTTT.

CDR3 residues: CASSIGQSYEQYF. For the CDR3, the DNA is TGTGCCAGTAGTATAGGACAGTCCTACGAGCAGTACTTC. J is TRBJ2-7 and V is TRBV19, with a tentative D call TRBD1 (5 bases). The germline V and J ends were trimmed by 1 base and 1 base, with 5 bases remaining between them. Germline V CDR1 and CDR2: LNHDA, SQIVND (reference sequence). The CDR3 totals 13 residues.

This clone was detected once. The chain recombines TRBV19 with TRBJ2-7; the D is unclear. CDR1 is LNHDA, CDR2 SQIVND, per germline (reference sequence). V was clipped by 6 bases and J by 1 base, with 7 bases between them. The CDR3 runs to 12 residues. CDR3 loop: CASSSLSYEQYF. DNA for the CDR3: TGTGCCAGTAGCTCCCTATCCTACGAGCAGTACTTC.

The chain links TRBV18 to TRBJ1-5, with TRBD1 identical over 8 bases. There are 15 residues in the CDR3. Germline V gene data show CDR1 as KGHSH and CDR2 as LQKENI. V lost 3 bases, J lost 2 bases, and 3 bases stayed unmatched. CDR3 nucleotide sequence: TGTGCCAGCTCACCTCAGGGGGCTGGCAATCAGCCCCAGCATTTT. Its protein product is CASSPQGAGNQPQHF.

This clone was detected only once. The genes are TRBV19 and TRBJ1-5; D is unresolved. The CDR3 is made up of 14 amino acids. Germline V gene data show CDR1 as LNHDA and CDR2 as SQIVND (reference sequence). Trimming took 8 bases from V and 0 from J, leaving 11 bases between them. CDR3 nucleotide sequence: TGTGCCAGTCACGATCCTTCTAGCAATCAGCCCCAGCATTTT. Translated, it gives CASHDPSSNQPQHF.